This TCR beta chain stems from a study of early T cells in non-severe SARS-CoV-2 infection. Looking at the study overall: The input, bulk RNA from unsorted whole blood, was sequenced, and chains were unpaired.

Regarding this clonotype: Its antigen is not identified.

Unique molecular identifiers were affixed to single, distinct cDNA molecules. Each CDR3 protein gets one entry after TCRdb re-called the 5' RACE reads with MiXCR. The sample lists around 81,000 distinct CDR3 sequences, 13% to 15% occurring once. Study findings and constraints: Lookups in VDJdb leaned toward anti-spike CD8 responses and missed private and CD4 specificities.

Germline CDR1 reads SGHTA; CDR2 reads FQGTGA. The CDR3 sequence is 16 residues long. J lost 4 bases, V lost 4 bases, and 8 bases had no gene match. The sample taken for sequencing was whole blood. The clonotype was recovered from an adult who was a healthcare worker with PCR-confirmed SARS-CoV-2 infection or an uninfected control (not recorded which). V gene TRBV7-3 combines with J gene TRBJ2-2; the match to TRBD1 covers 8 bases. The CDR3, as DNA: TGTGCCAGCAGCTCTGGACAGGGTGTGGGCACCGGGGAGCTGTTTTTT. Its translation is CASSSGQGVGTGELFF.